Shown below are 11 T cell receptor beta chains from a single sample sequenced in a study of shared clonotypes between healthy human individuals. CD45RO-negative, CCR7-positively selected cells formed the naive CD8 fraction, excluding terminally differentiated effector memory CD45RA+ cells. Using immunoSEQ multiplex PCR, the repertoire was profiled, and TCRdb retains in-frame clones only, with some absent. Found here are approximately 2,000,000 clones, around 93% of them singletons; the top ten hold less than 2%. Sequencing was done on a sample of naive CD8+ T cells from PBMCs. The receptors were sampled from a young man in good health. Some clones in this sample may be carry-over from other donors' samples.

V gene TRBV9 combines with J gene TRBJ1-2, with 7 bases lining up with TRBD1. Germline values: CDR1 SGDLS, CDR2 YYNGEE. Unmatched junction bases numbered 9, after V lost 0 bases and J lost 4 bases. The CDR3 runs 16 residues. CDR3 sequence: CASSVVRQGEAYGYTF. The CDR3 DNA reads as TGTGCCAGCAGCGTAGTTAGGCAGGGGGAGGCCTATGGCTACACCTTC.

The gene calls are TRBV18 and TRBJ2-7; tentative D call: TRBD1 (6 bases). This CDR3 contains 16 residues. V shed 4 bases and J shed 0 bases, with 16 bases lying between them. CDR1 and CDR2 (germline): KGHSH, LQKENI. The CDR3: CASSRSVTGLSYEQYF. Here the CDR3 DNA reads TGTGCCAGCTCACGTTCAGTGACAGGTCTCTCCTACGAGCAGTACTTC.

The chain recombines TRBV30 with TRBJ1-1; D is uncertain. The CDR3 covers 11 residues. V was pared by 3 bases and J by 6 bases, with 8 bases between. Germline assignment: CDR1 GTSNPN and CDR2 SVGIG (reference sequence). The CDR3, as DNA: TGTGCCTGGAGGTCCCTGGCTGAAGCTTTCTTT. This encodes CAWRSLAEAFF.

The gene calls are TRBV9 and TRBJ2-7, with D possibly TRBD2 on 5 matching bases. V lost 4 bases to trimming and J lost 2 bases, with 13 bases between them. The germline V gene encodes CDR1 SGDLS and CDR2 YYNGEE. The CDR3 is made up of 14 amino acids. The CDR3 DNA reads TGTGCCAGCAGCACCCGACTAACCCCCTACGAGCAGTACTTC. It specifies CASSTRLTPYEQYF.

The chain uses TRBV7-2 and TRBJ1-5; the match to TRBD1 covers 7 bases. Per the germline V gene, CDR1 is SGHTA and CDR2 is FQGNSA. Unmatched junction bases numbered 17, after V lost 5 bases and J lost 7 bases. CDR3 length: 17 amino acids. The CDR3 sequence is CASSEDYRGPSGQPQHF. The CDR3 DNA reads TGTGCCAGCAGCGAAGACTACAGGGGCCCCTCTGGCCAGCCCCAGCATTTT.

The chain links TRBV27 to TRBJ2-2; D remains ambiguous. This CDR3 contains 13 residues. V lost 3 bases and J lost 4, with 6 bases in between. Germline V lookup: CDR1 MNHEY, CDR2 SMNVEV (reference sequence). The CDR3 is CASSFTPTGELFF. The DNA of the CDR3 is TGTGCCAGCAGTTTCACACCCACCGGGGAGCTGTTTTTT.

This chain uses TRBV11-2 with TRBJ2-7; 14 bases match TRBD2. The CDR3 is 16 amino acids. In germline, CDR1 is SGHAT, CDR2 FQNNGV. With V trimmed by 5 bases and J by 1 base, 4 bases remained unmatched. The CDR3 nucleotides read TGTGCCAGCAGCAGAGGGACTAGCGGGAGTTCCTACGAGCAGTACTTC. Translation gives CASSRGTSGSSYEQYF. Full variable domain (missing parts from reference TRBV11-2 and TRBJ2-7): EAGVAQSPRYKIIEKRQSVAFWCNPISGHATLYWYQQILGQGPKLLIQFQNNGVVDDSQLPKDRFSAERLKGVDSTLKIQPAKLEDSAVYLCASSRGTSGSSYEQYFGPGTRLTVT.

The CDR3 sequence: CAISESENSGRASLFYEQYF. In nucleotides, the CDR3 is TGTGCCATCAGTGAGTCGGAAAATAGCGGGAGGGCCTCTCTTTTCTACGAGCAGTACTTC. The gene calls are TRBV10-3 and TRBJ2-7; 11 nucleotides agree with TRBD2. V lost 0 bases, J lost 3 bases, and 16 bases stayed unmatched. The CDR3 is 20 amino acids. Germline CDR1 and CDR2: ENHRY and SYGVKD.

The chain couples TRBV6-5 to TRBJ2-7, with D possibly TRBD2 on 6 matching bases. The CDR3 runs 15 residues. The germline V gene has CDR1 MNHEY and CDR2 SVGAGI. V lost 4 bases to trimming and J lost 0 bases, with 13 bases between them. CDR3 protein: CASSLVADNSYEQYF. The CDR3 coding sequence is TGTGCCAGCAGTTTGGTAGCGGACAACTCCTACGAGCAGTACTTC.

This chain's CDR3 is CASSPSLAGVYNEQFF. The DNA for the CDR3 is TGTGCCAGCAGCCCAAGCCTAGCGGGAGTGTACAATGAGCAGTTCTTC. This chain links TRBV7-8 with TRBJ2-1; TRBD2 matches at 10 bases. The CDR3 is made up of 16 amino acids. The V gene's germline CDR1 is SGHVS and CDR2 FQNEAQ. Unmatched junction bases numbered 8, after V lost 5 bases and J lost 4 bases.

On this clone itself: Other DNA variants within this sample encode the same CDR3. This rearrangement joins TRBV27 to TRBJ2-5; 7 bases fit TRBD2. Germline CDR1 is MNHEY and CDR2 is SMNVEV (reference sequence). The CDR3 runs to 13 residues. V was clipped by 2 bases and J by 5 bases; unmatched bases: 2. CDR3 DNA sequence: TGTGCCAGCAGTTTAGGGGGGGAGGAGACCCAGTACTTC. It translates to CASSLGGEETQYF.